These 10 T cell receptor beta chains originate from one sample sequenced in a study of blood T cell repertoires in COVID-19. TCRdb's table, derived via immunoSEQ multiplex PCR, lists solely in-frame clones and lacks some. Counted here are roughly 24,000 clones, roughly nine tenths occurring once; the ten biggest clones make up 27%. Source material: peripheral blood. Every receptor here comes from a man between 65 and 79 years old with COVID-19, enrolled during active disease.

This clone was picked up one time. J is TRBJ2-1 and V is TRBV30, with 7 positions matching TRBD1. The CDR3 spans 14 residues. Germline CDR1 GTSNPN, CDR2 SVGIG (reference sequence). With 4 bases clipped from V and 0 bases from J, the junction kept 3 bases outside the gene matches. CDR3 amino acids: CAWINRGSYNEQFF. CDR3 sequence (DNA): TGTGCCTGGATTAACAGGGGCTCCTACAATGAGCAGTTCTTC.

On this clone: Other DNA variants within this sample encode the same CDR3. The chain is built from TRBV7-9 and TRBJ1-5; 7 bases agree with TRBD1. Trimming took 5 bases from V and 2 from J; bases not matched to a gene: 3. The germline gives CDR1 SEHNR, CDR2 FQNEAQ (reference sequence). CDR3 size: 14 residues. The DNA of the CDR3 is TGTGCCAGCAGCCCAGACAGGGGCAATCAGCCCCAGCATTTT. Its translation: CASSPDRGNQPQHF.

This chain links TRBV12-5 with TRBJ1-6; TRBD1 matches at 9 bases. Germline lookup yields CDR1 LGHNT and CDR2 FRNRAP. The CDR3 has 16 residues. The V and J ends lost 0 bases and 8 bases, in that order; junction bases with no gene match: 5. CDR3 sequence (DNA): TGTGCTAGTGGTTTGGTACCTGGACAGGGGTATTCACCCCTCCACTTT. Protein: CASGLVPGQGYSPLHF.

The CDR3 protein is CASSTQTPGNTIYF. CDR3 coding DNA: TGTGCCAGTAGTACGCAGACACCAGGGAACACCATATATTTT. The V gene is TRBV19, the J gene TRBJ1-3; D may be TRBD1 (5 bases). V was cut by 4 bases and J by 7 bases, with 14 bases left in between. Germline V lookup: CDR1 LNHDA, CDR2 SQIVND (reference sequence). CDR3 length: 14 amino acids.

This chain joins TRBV12-3 or TRBV12-4 and TRBJ1-4; D is uncertain. The CDR3 is made up of 13 amino acids. With 1 base removed from V and 7 bases from J, the gap between germline ends came to 7 bases. CDR3 sequence reads: CASSLDGVEKLFF. As DNA, the CDR3 is TGTGCCAGCAGTTTAGACGGAGTTGAAAAACTGTTTTTT.

The chain recombines TRBV12-5 with TRBJ2-3, with D perhaps TRBD2 (6 bases). The V end lost 6 bases, the J end lost 1 base, and 11 bases lay between the germline ends. In germline, CDR1 is LGHNT, CDR2 FRNRAP. The CDR3 sequence is 14 residues long. The CDR3 reads CASGPSGRTDTQYF. DNA for the CDR3: TGTGCTAGTGGCCCGAGCGGGCGCACAGATACGCAGTATTTT.

The gene calls are TRBV6-5 and TRBJ1-3, with D uncertain. The CDR3 extends over 16 amino acids. Germline-derived CDR1 and CDR2 are MNHEY and SVGAGI. Trimming pared 0 bases from V and 4 bases from J, leaving 13 bases between. CDR3 coding DNA: TGTGCCAGCAGTTACTCGAGCCCCGGGGTGGGAAACACCATATATTTT. It encodes CASSYSSPGVGNTIYF.

The chain carries TRBV2 and TRBJ1-4; 8 bases fit TRBD1. The CDR3 sequence is 14 residues long. Per germline, CDR1 SNHLY and CDR2 FYNNEI. Germline trimming cut 5 bases from V and 8 bases from J; bases unmatched to any gene: 7. For the CDR3, the DNA is TGTGCCAGCAGTAGGACAGGGCGGCGCGAAAAACTGTTTTTT. This codes for CASSRTGRREKLFF.

The chain carries TRBV27 and TRBJ1-2, with 10 bases lining up with TRBD1. The CDR3 has 14 residues. CDR1 MNHEY and CDR2 SMNVEV come from the germline V gene (reference sequence). V lost 3 bases, J lost 7 bases, and 5 bases stayed unmatched. This CDR3 reads CASSFTGTGVGYTF. As DNA, the CDR3 is TGTGCCAGCAGTTTTACCGGGACAGGGGTTGGCTACACCTTC.

This clone was found a few times. This chain connects TRBV7-2 to TRBJ2-3; D gene ambiguous. The CDR3 is made up of 11 amino acids. Between the trimmed V and J ends, which lost 5 bases and 4 bases, there was a span of 4 bases. In germline, CDR1 is SGHTA, CDR2 FQGNSA. In DNA form, the CDR3 reads TGTGCCAGCAGCCTTCCAGATACGCAGTATTTT. It translates to CASSLPDTQYF.